These T cell receptor beta chains were read from a single sample in a study of blood T cell repertoires in COVID-19. Here immunoSEQ multiplex PCR was the method, and the copy in TCRdb shows in-frame clones only, minus some. The sample holds about 76,000 clones, 80% seen once. Material: peripheral blood. The receptors were sampled from a human donor in a cohort sampled during active COVID-19. CDR3s leave out the opening cysteine and the closing phenylalanine or tryptophan. The order of the fields is J gene, V gene, CDR3 length, CDR3 protein.

TRBJ2-6 | TRBV9 | 15 | ASSLSDRGSGANVLT
TRBJ2-5 | TRBV24-1 | 13 | ATSESRGWAETQY
TRBJ1-2 | TRBV30 | 13 | AWSVRARGSYGYT
TRBJ1-2 | TRBV7-2 | 15 | ASSLFGTPNLNYGYT
TRBJ2-1 | TRBV24-1 | 10 | ATGGREDEQF
TRBJ2-5 | TRBV5-1 | 12 | ASSLVGGGETQY
TRBJ1-2 | TRBV7-9 | 13 | ASSLGRQGYHGYT
TRBJ1-6 | TRBV12-3/TRBV12-4 | 11 | ASRGSYNSPLH
TRBJ2-6 | TRBV7-9 | 15 | ASTLTSGRPGANVLT
TRBJ2-5 | TRBV28 | 13 | ASSLPLAGGETQY
TRBJ2-3 | TRBV7-6 | 14 | ASSVFYGTSEATQY
TRBJ1-1 | TRBV5-1 | 12 | ASSPGGGQTEAF
TRBJ1-6 | TRBV6-1 | 14 | ASSEKGGLGNSPLH
TRBJ1-1 | TRBV19 | 14 | ASSMEGPNVGSIAF
TRBJ2-5 | TRBV3-1/TRBV3-2 | 12 | ASGPYSQGETQY
TRBJ1-1 | TRBV30 | 11 | AWSRTGRGEAF
TRBJ1-2 | TRBV6-5 | 12 | ASNPSGGNYGYT